The 24 T cell receptor beta chains reported below all come from one sample, sequenced in a study of blood T cell repertoires in COVID-19. Generated by immunoSEQ multiplex PCR, the TCRdb table keeps only in-frame clones and is missing some. The repertoire holds over 100,000 clones, with 65% to 90% as singletons. The specimen sequenced was peripheral blood. These receptors all come from a man older than 75 with acute or convalescent COVID-19.

The V gene is TRBV30, the J gene TRBJ1-2, with D perhaps TRBD1 (5 bases). Germline V gene data show CDR1 as GTSNPN and CDR2 as SVGIG (reference sequence). The length of the CDR3 is 13 residues. V gave up 2 bases and J gave up 5 bases, with 12 bases separating them. In DNA, the CDR3 is TGTGCCTGGAGTAGGTCAGGGAGGTATGGCTACACCTTC. Translated: CAWSRSGRYGYTF.

V usage is TRBV18 and J usage is TRBJ2-5; D may be TRBD1 (5 bases). Germline CDR1 reads KGHSH; CDR2 reads LQKENI. The CDR3 sequence is 13 residues long. Trimming stripped 3 bases from V and 1 base from J, with 6 bases between. DNA of the CDR3: TGTGCCAGCTCACCCCAGGGCCAAGAGACCCAGTACTTC. The encoded protein is CASSPQGQETQYF. Complete variable domain (other parts from reference TRBV18 and TRBJ2-5): NAGVMQNPRHLVRRRGQEARLRCSPMKGHSHVYWYRQLPEEGLKFMVYLQKENIIDESGMPKERFSAEFPKEGPSILRIQQVVRGDSAAYFCASSPQGQETQYFGPGTRLLVL.

The genes are TRBV27 and TRBJ1-2; D gene ambiguous. The germline gives CDR1 MNHEY, CDR2 SMNVEV (reference sequence). V lost 4 bases, J lost 10 bases, and 19 bases lay in between. The CDR3 length is 14 residues. The CDR3 loop reads CASSSYPPMVDYTF. The DNA for the CDR3 is TGTGCCAGCAGTTCCTACCCCCCCATGGTTGACTACACCTTC.

The chain employs TRBV18 and TRBJ1-1, with TRBD1 matching 8 bases. This CDR3 comprises 15 residues. V was pared by 6 bases and J by 0 bases, with 6 bases of the junction left unmatched. Per germline, CDR1 KGHSH and CDR2 LQKENI. This chain's CDR3 is CASSPGQVMNTEAFF. CDR3 bases: TGTGCCAGCTCGCCGGGACAGGTCATGAACACTGAAGCTTTCTTT.

This chain connects TRBV10-3 to TRBJ2-7; TRBD2 might be the D (6 bases). Germline V gene sequence: CDR1 ENHRY, CDR2 SYGVKD. The CDR3 loop spans 11 amino acids. V lost 4 bases, J lost 6 bases, and 7 bases lay in between. CDR3 DNA sequence: TGTGCCATCAGTGGGGGACTCGAGCAGTACTTC. Residues: CAISGGLEQYF.

V is TRBV28 and J is TRBJ1-3; 7 nucleotides line up with TRBD1. V gave up 8 bases and J gave up 7 bases; unmatched junction bases: 11. The CDR3 is 14 amino acids. Germline lookup yields CDR1 MDHEN and CDR2 SYDVKM. The CDR3 DNA is TGTGCCAGCCTGGACAGGAGCTCTCGGAACACCATATATTTT. Amino acids: CASLDRSSRNTIYF.

This chain links TRBV7-8 with TRBJ1-4, with D unresolved. The V gene's germline CDR1 is SGHVS and CDR2 FQNEAQ. This CDR3 is 14 amino acids long. V was clipped by 1 base and J by 10 bases, with 13 bases between them. CDR3 sequence reads: CASSLDSDWRKLFF. The CDR3 bases are TGTGCCAGCAGCTTAGATTCGGACTGGAGAAAACTGTTTTTT.

This clone was seen a handful of times. The genes are TRBV24-1 and TRBJ1-2; possibly TRBD1 for D (6 bases). V dropped 5 bases and J dropped 7 bases, with 16 bases sitting between them. The CDR3 loop spans 14 amino acids. The V gene's germline CDR1 is KGHDR and CDR2 SFDVKD. CDR3 in amino acids: CATSARRGGGGYTF. CDR3 bases: TGTGCCACCAGTGCTCGCCGGGGGGGCGGTGGCTACACCTTC.

The J gene is TRBJ1-2, the V gene TRBV7-2; TRBD1 agrees at 7 bases. The ends lost 4 bases at V and 1 base at J; junction bases unmatched: 15. CDR1 SGHTA and CDR2 FQGNSA come from the germline V gene. This CDR3 is 18 amino acids long. This chain's CDR3 is CASSSRQGFWGNNYGYTF. The CDR3 DNA reads TGTGCCAGCAGCTCCAGACAGGGATTTTGGGGGAATAACTATGGCTACACCTTC. The full variable domain, with the rest looked up from reference TRBV7-2 and TRBJ1-2, is GAGVSQSPSNKVTEKGKDVELRCDPISGHTALYWYRQSLGQGLEFLIYFQGNSAPDKSGLPSDRFSAERTGGSVSTLTIQRTQQEDSAVYLCASSSRQGFWGNNYGYTFGSGTRLTVV.

The chain recombines TRBV30 with TRBJ2-7, with a weak D call TRBD1 (5 bases). Germline CDR1 GTSNPN, CDR2 SVGIG (reference sequence). The germline V and J ends were trimmed by 3 bases and 6 bases, with 9 bases remaining between them. The CDR3 has 11 amino acids. Written as DNA, the CDR3 is TGTGCCTGGAGAGGACACCGCGAGCAGTACTTC. Its translation is CAWRGHREQYF. The variable domain in full, with the rest retrieved from reference TRBV30 and TRBJ2-7, is SQTIHQWPATLVQPVGSPLSLECTVEGTSNPNLYWYRQAAGRGLQLLFYSVGIGQISSEVPQNLSASRPQDRQFILSSKKLLLSDSGFYLCAWRGHREQYFGPGTRLTVT.

The V and J genes are TRBV5-1 and TRBJ2-5, with D possibly matching TRBD1 (5 bases). V shed 0 bases and J shed 2 bases, with 11 bases lying between them. Germline assignment: CDR1 SGHRS and CDR2 YFSETQ. CDR3 length: 15 residues. The CDR3 nucleotides read TGCGCCAGCAGCTTGGGTCGACAGATTCAAGAGACCCAGTACTTC. Its translation is CASSLGRQIQETQYF.

The chain has TRBV7-9 and TRBJ2-1; D gene ambiguous. Germline loops: CDR1 SEHNR, CDR2 FQNEAQ (reference sequence). This CDR3 spans 15 amino acids. V was pared by 4 bases and J by 3 bases, with 13 bases between. The CDR3: CASSSLDGYYNEQFF. CDR3 DNA: TGTGCCAGCAGCTCCCTAGACGGGTACTACAATGAGCAGTTCTTC.

In this sample, this clone turned up a few times. V and J are TRBV18 and TRBJ1-4; 8 positions match TRBD1. After removal of 3 bases from V and 7 bases from J, the junction contained 10 bases not matched to a gene. The CDR3 loop spans 16 amino acids. Germline V gives CDR1 KGHSH, CDR2 LQKENI. The CDR3 loop is CASSPSTGEVFEKLFF. The CDR3 nucleotides read TGTGCCAGCTCACCTTCGACAGGGGAGGTTTTTGAAAAACTGTTTTTT.

This chain joins TRBV19 and TRBJ2-7, with a tentative D call TRBD2 (6 bases). V was shortened by 3 bases and J by 4 bases, with 10 bases between the two germline ends. This CDR3 spans 13 amino acids. Looked up from germline, CDR1 is LNHDA and CDR2 is SQIVND (reference sequence). CDR3 bases: TGTGCCAGTAGTATCGGGGGTCAGTACGAGCAGTACTTC. It codes for CASSIGGQYEQYF.

This sequence joins TRBV18 and TRBJ2-7; TRBD1 matches 7 bases. The V and J ends lost 6 bases and 6 bases, in that order; junction bases with no gene match: 11. This CDR3 is 14 amino acids long. Per germline, CDR1 KGHSH and CDR2 LQKENI. The CDR3, as DNA: TGTGCCAGCTCCTCCATCGGGACAGCGAGCGAGCAGTACTTC. Amino acid sequence: CASSSIGTASEQYF. Supplemented by reference TRBV18 and TRBJ2-7, the full variable domain reads NAGVMQNPRHLVRRRGQEARLRCSPMKGHSHVYWYRQLPEEGLKFMVYLQKENIIDESGMPKERFSAEFPKEGPSILRIQQVVRGDSAAYFCASSSIGTASEQYFGPGTRLTVT.

The chain combines TRBV5-1 with TRBJ2-7, with 9 bases that match TRBD1. With V trimmed by 5 bases and J by 5 bases, 8 bases remained unmatched. The germline V gene has CDR1 SGHRS and CDR2 YFSETQ. The CDR3 consists of 14 residues. The CDR3 DNA sequence: TGCGCCAGCAGGACCGGGACAGGGAGTAACGAGCAGTACTTC. Encoded protein: CASRTGTGSNEQYF.

The chain employs TRBV30 and TRBJ2-3, with TRBD2 as a possible D gene (6 bases). In germline, CDR1 is GTSNPN, CDR2 SVGIG (reference sequence). The CDR3 has 13 residues. V was shortened by 4 bases and J by 3 bases, with 11 bases between the two germline ends. CDR3 in DNA: TGTGCCTGGACCGGCGGGAAAACAGATACGCAGTATTTT. This translates into CAWTGGKTDTQYF.

This chain uses TRBV6-5 with TRBJ2-3; TRBD1 is a possible D gene (6 bases). The CDR3 has 14 amino acids. The V gene's germline CDR1 is MNHEY and CDR2 SVGAGI. V gave up 7 bases and J gave up 4 bases, with 15 bases separating them. The CDR3 loop is CASKPQGSPDTQYF. The DNA of the CDR3 is TGTGCCAGCAAACCGCAGGGGTCCCCAGATACGCAGTATTTT.

The chain has TRBV6-4 and TRBJ2-2, with 11 bases lining up with TRBD2. CDR3 length equals 15 residues. CDR1 and CDR2 (germline): MRHNA, SNTAGT. V shed 3 bases, J shed 11 bases, and the junction held 8 bases outside the gene matches. CDR3 sequence: CASSEFLAGGHELFF. The CDR3 DNA sequence: TGTGCCAGCAGTGAGTTCCTAGCGGGAGGCCACGAGCTGTTTTTT.

V is TRBV6-5 and J is TRBJ1-1, with 8 positions matching TRBD1. With V trimmed by 2 bases and J by 8 bases, 1 base remained unmatched. Germline V gives CDR1 MNHEY, CDR2 SVGAGI. CDR3 length equals 12 residues. CDR3 in amino acids: CASSYRDREAFF. Written as DNA, the CDR3 is TGTGCCAGCAGTTACAGGGACAGGGAAGCTTTCTTT.

This rearrangement joins TRBV7-2 to TRBJ1-5; D gene unclear. Germline V CDR1 and CDR2: SGHTA, FQGNSA. The CDR3 sequence is 15 residues long. Trimming pared 1 base from V and 3 bases from J, leaving 10 bases between. The CDR3 bases are TGTGCCAGCAGCTTAGACAGAGCACTCAATCAGCCCCAGCATTTT. It specifies CASSLDRALNQPQHF.

Worth noting for this clone: Other DNA variants within this sample encode the same CDR3. V is TRBV9 and J is TRBJ2-7; 7 bases map to TRBD2. Germline-derived CDR1 and CDR2 are SGDLS and YYNGEE. With 0 bases clipped from V and 0 bases from J, the junction kept 0 bases outside the gene matches. The CDR3 runs to 14 residues. The CDR3 DNA follows: TGTGCCAGCAGCGTAGGCGGGAGCTCCTACGAGCAGTACTTC. Protein sequence: CASSVGGSSYEQYF.

The J gene is TRBJ2-1, the V gene TRBV30; possibly TRBD1 for D (6 bases). This CDR3 has 11 amino acids. Germline CDR1 is GTSNPN and CDR2 is SVGIG (reference sequence). V was trimmed by 8 bases and J by 8 bases, leaving 13 bases between them. The CDR3 coding sequence is TGTGCCGGGAACAGGGTAGATGAGCAGTTCTTC. Translation gives CAGNRVDEQFF.

This chain connects TRBV3-1 (or the pseudogene TRBV3-2) to TRBJ1-1, with TRBD1 identical over 7 bases. The CDR3 has 15 residues. Germline CDR1 LGHDT, CDR2 YNNKEL (reference sequence). With V trimmed by 1 base and J by 10 bases, 12 bases remained unmatched. This CDR3 is CASSQVGTAPLLAFF. CDR3 sequence (DNA): TGTGCCAGCAGCCAAGTAGGGACAGCCCCACTTCTAGCTTTCTTT.